This T cell receptor (beta chain) was captured in a study of T cell repertoires in cytomegalovirus infection. Study in general: Public TCR beta signatures marked donors with CMV infection and the matching HLA.

Germline V lookup: CDR1 MDHEN, CDR2 SYDVKM. The CDR3 is made up of 12 amino acids. V was shortened by 7 bases and J by 5 bases, with 8 bases between the two germline ends. This clonotype was detected many times. Its specificity is unknown. From the reads, TCRdb called clonotypes with MiXCR, one entry per CDR3 protein. This sample has around 630,000 distinct CDR3 sequences, with 24% found just once. Overall study findings and caveats: People with CMV and the relevant HLA were identified by cumulative public TCR beta family frequency. CMV-specific TCR beta clonotypes restricted by HLA-C were the ones dominating the ex vivo response.

The chain carries TRBV28 and TRBJ2-2, with D perhaps matching TRBD1 (5 bases). Source material: CD8+ T cells from PBMCs. The origin of this receptor is a human donor in good health (CMV status not recorded). Some clones in this sample may be carry-over from other donors' samples. DNA for the CDR3: TGTGCCAGCACCAAGGGGACCGGGGAGCTGTTTTTT. This encodes CASTKGTGELFF. The full variable domain, completed using reference TRBV28 and TRBJ2-2, is DVKVTQSSRYLVKRTGEKVFLECVQDMDHENMFWYRQDPGLGLRLIYFSYDVKMKEKGDIPEGYSVSREKKERFSLILESASTNQTSMYLCASTKGTGELFFGEGSRLTVL.